One and the same sample provided the 10 T cell receptor beta chains below, sequenced in a study of blood T cell repertoires in COVID-19. The method was immunoSEQ multiplex PCR; TCRdb's version includes in-frame clones alone and lacks a portion of them. Here the sample spans some 70,000 clones, about four fifths being singletons. The sample taken for sequencing was peripheral blood. The source is a woman in her seventies with acute or convalescent COVID-19.

The J gene is TRBJ2-1, the V gene TRBV27; D remains unclear. V dropped 2 bases and J dropped 4 bases, with 9 bases sitting between them. Germline CDR1 MNHEY, CDR2 SMNVEV (reference sequence). CDR3 length: 14 amino acids. CDR3: CASSLGLAYNEQFF. The CDR3 DNA reads TGTGCCAGCAGTTTAGGTTTAGCTTACAATGAGCAGTTCTTC.

The table lists this clone with a few counts. The gene calls are TRBV5-1 and TRBJ2-1; weak D call: TRBD1 (6 bases). CDR3 length equals 17 residues. V lost 0 bases to trimming and J lost 6 bases, with 19 bases between them. Per germline, CDR1 SGHRS and CDR2 YFSETQ. This chain's CDR3 is CASSLGRDITEFNEQFF. DNA of the CDR3: TGCGCCAGCAGCTTGGGAAGGGACATTACTGAGTTCAATGAGCAGTTCTTC.

The chain has TRBV30 and TRBJ1-5; D is perhaps TRBD1 (5 bases). In germline, CDR1 is GTSNPN, CDR2 SVGIG (reference sequence). This CDR3 comprises 13 residues. V was shortened by 2 bases and J by 0 bases, with 5 bases between the two germline ends. CDR3 in amino acids: CAWSQGSNQPQHF. In DNA form, the CDR3 reads TGTGCCTGGAGTCAGGGTAGCAATCAGCCCCAGCATTTT.

This chain joins TRBV19 and TRBJ2-1, with 9 bases identical to TRBD1. Germline assignment: CDR1 LNHDA and CDR2 SQIVND (reference sequence). CDR3 length: 13 residues. Trimming removed 6 bases from V and 6 bases from J; junction bases left unmatched: 3. CDR3 in amino acids: CASSRQGVNEQFF. In DNA form, the CDR3 reads TGTGCCAGTAGCCGACAGGGGGTCAATGAGCAGTTCTTC.

V is TRBV27 and J is TRBJ2-1, with D perhaps TRBD2 (5 bases). This CDR3 region has 14 residues. Germline CDR1 MNHEY, CDR2 SMNVEV (reference sequence). V lost 6 bases and J 9 bases, leaving 18 bases between the germline ends. CDR3 DNA: TGTGCCAGCAGGCACCCTGAATCCGGAGGTGAGCAGTTCTTC. This codes for CASRHPESGGEQFF.

There are a few counts of this clone. The chain links TRBV6-5 to TRBJ1-1; D gene uncertain. This CDR3 region has 11 residues. Germline CDR1 is MNHEY and CDR2 is SVGAGI. Trimming pared 8 bases from V and 8 bases from J, leaving 12 bases between. This chain's CDR3 is CASGSGFEAFF. CDR3 sequence (DNA): TGTGCCAGCGGCAGCGGCTTCGAAGCTTTCTTT.

The chain recombines TRBV7-2 with TRBJ2-3; weak D call: TRBD2 (5 bases). Trimming took 1 base from V and 2 from J, leaving 10 bases between them. Looked up from germline, CDR1 is SGHTA and CDR2 is FQGNSA. The CDR3 is 15 amino acids. CDR3 sequence: CASSLEASSTDTQYF. The CDR3 coding sequence is TGTGCCAGCAGCTTAGAGGCTAGCTCCACAGATACGCAGTATTTT.

This sequence joins TRBV11-2 and TRBJ2-1, with D possibly being TRBD2 (6 bases). Germline V gene sequence: CDR1 SGHAT, CDR2 FQNNGV. Between the trimmed V and J ends, which lost 1 base and 5 bases, there was a span of 21 bases. The CDR3 spans 18 residues. The CDR3 region has the DNA TGTGCCAGCAGCTTAGTTGGGGGATATCGGGGGAGGCACAATGAGCAGTTCTTC. Translation gives CASSLVGGYRGRHNEQFF.

The chain joins TRBV20-1 to TRBJ2-1; 9 nucleotides align to TRBD1. Trimming took 3 bases from V and 9 from J; bases not matched to a gene: 9. Germline lookup yields CDR1 DFQATT and CDR2 SNEGSKA (reference sequence). The CDR3 runs 14 residues. DNA of the CDR3: TGCAGTGCTAGTACCGGGACAGGGTTCCGTGAGCAGTTCTTC. Translating gives CSASTGTGFREQFF.

In its sample, this clone was seen a few times. The chain uses TRBV2 and TRBJ2-3, with a weak D call TRBD2 (6 bases). Germline values: CDR1 SNHLY, CDR2 FYNNEI. Between the trimmed V and J ends, which lost 11 bases and 2 bases, there was a span of 17 bases. The CDR3 sequence is 14 residues long. This CDR3 is CAGRGWEPTDTQYF. The CDR3 nucleotides read TGTGCCGGACGGGGGTGGGAGCCCACAGATACGCAGTATTTT. The variable domain in full, completed from reference TRBV2 and TRBJ2-3, reads EPEVTQTPSHQVTQMGQEVILRCVPISNHLYFYWYRQILGQKVEFLVSFYNNEISEKSEIFDDQFSVERPDGSNFTLKIRSTKLEDSAMYFCAGRGWEPTDTQYFGPGTRLTVL.